Presented here are 24 T cell receptor beta chains from one specimen sequenced in a study of cytotoxic CD8 clonotypes in ibrutinib-treated CLL. TCRdb's copy holds only in-frame clones and misses some; the assay was immunoSEQ multiplex PCR. In the table there are roughly 180,000 clones, over 60% of which are singletons. Sequenced here: PBMCs, sampled after 24 months of ibrutinib treatment. These receptors all come from a human donor with chronic lymphocytic leukemia.

The chain employs TRBV11-2 and TRBJ2-5; 9 positions agree with TRBD1. J lost 6 bases, V lost 4 bases, and 9 bases had no gene match. Germline V gene sequence: CDR1 SGHAT, CDR2 FQNNGV. This CDR3 has 15 amino acids. The CDR3 here is CASSSPGQGFKTQYF. In DNA, the CDR3 is TGTGCCAGCAGCTCACCGGGACAGGGCTTCAAGACCCAGTACTTC.

The rearrangement joins TRBV7-8 to TRBJ2-7, with 7 bases lining up with TRBD1. CDR1 is SGHVS and CDR2 is FQNEAQ in the germline V gene. CDR3 length equals 15 residues. Losses at the gene ends were 0 bases for V and 0 bases for J; bases not matched to a gene: 2. CDR3 DNA: TGTGCCAGCAGCTTAGCTTGGGACAGCTCCTACGAGCAGTACTTC. This gives the protein CASSLAWDSSYEQYF.

This chain connects TRBV25-1 to TRBJ2-5; D unresolved. The V end was cut by 8 bases, the J end by 2 bases, with 9 bases between. Germline V gene lookup returns CDR1 MGHDK and CDR2 SYGVNS. The CDR3 loop spans 12 amino acids. This CDR3 reads CASGDAQETQYF. In DNA, the CDR3 is TGTGCCAGCGGAGATGCACAAGAGACCCAGTACTTC.

In this sample, this clone turned up a few times. An end of the junction does not agree with germline; a read error may underlie this. The CDR3 DNA reads TGTGTCATCAGTGACCCGAGGAGCGGGAGCTCTTCCTACAATGAGCAGTTCTTC. Its translation is CVISDPRSGSSSYNEQFF. This rearrangement joins TRBV10-3 to TRBJ2-1; 8 bases map to TRBD2. Germline-derived CDR1 and CDR2 are ENHRY and SYGVKD. The CDR3 consists of 18 residues.

The V gene is TRBV7-3, the J gene TRBJ2-6; D is possibly TRBD2 (5 bases). The length of the CDR3 is 17 residues. CDR1 and CDR2 from the germline V gene are SGHTA and FQGTGA. V was cut by 5 bases and J by 0 bases, with 14 bases left in between. This chain's CDR3 is CASSRGQWPSGANVLTF. CDR3 coding DNA: TGTGCCAGCAGCCGCGGGCAGTGGCCCTCTGGGGCCAACGTCCTGACTTTC. Full variable domain (rest looked up from reference TRBV7-3 and TRBJ2-6): GAGVSQTPSNKVTEKGKYVELRCDPISGHTALYWYRQSLGQGPEFLIYFQGTGAADDSGLPNDRFFAVRPEGSVSTLKIQRTERGDSAVYLCASSRGQWPSGANVLTFGAGSRLTVL.

The chain's CDR3 is CASSLAGIPAGYTF. In DNA, the CDR3 is TGCGCCAGCAGCTTGGCCGGGATTCCCGCAGGCTACACCTTC. The V gene is TRBV5-1, the J gene TRBJ1-2; D unclear. The V end was cut by 0 bases, the J end by 8 bases, with 14 bases between. CDR1 and CDR2 (germline): SGHRS, YFSETQ. There are 14 residues in the CDR3.

The chain employs TRBV25-1 and TRBJ1-2; 11 nucleotides line up with TRBD1. V lost 2 bases to trimming and J lost 7 bases; unmatched junction nucleotides: 6. Per germline, CDR1 MGHDK and CDR2 SYGVNS. This CDR3 contains 15 residues. CDR3 nucleotides: TGTGCCAGCAGTGAAGGAGGACAGGGGGCGTTTGGCTACACCTTC. Its translation is CASSEGGQGAFGYTF.

The chain has TRBV21-1 and TRBJ2-7; the table assigns TRBD2, which was not confirmed against the DNA. TRBV21-1 counts as a pseudogene. The CDR3 length is 17 residues. In nucleotides, the CDR3 is TGTGCCAGCAGCAAACCCCACGCCGGGACTCATACCTACGAGCAGTACTTC. This sequence encodes CASSKPHAGTHTYEQYF.

This clone appeared a single time. J is TRBJ1-1 and V is TRBV30; unclear D gene. V dropped 2 bases and J dropped 1 base, with 8 bases sitting between them. Germline V gene sequence: CDR1 GTSNPN, CDR2 SVGIG (reference sequence). This CDR3 contains 13 residues. CDR3 in DNA: TGTGCCTGGAGTAAAGCGGGGAACACTGAAGCTTTCTTT. Protein sequence: CAWSKAGNTEAFF.

As to this clone: The junction departs from the called germline gene at one end, perhaps through a read error. This same CDR3 is encoded by further DNA sequences in the sample. This rearrangement joins TRBV5-1 to TRBJ2-6; the D gene is possibly TRBD1 (6 bases). The CDR3 is 14 amino acids. Germline values: CDR1 SGHRS, CDR2 YFSETQ. Here the CDR3 reads CATQRGTGANVLTF. The CDR3 nucleotides read TGTGCCACCCAGAGGGGGACTGGGGCCAACGTCCTGACTTTC.

The V call is TRBV13, the J call TRBJ2-3; D is undetermined. Germline CDR1 reads PRHDT; CDR2 reads FYEKMQ (reference sequence). There are 14 residues in the CDR3. Trimming cost V 3 bases and J 7 bases, with 14 bases left between them. The CDR3 nucleotides are TGTGCCAGCAGCTTCAGCCTACCCTCGAATACGCAGTATTTT. Its protein product is CASSFSLPSNTQYF.

This CDR3 reads CASSYSSRGHPGEQYF. In nucleotides, the CDR3 is TGTGCCAGCAGTTACTCTAGCCGGGGACACCCTGGGGAGCAGTACTTC. The chain recombines TRBV6-6 with TRBJ2-7; D might be TRBD1 (6 bases). CDR3 size: 16 residues. The ends were cut back, 0 bases at V and 7 bases at J, with 19 bases in the middle. The germline V gene encodes CDR1 MNHNY and CDR2 SVGAGI (reference sequence).

This rearrangement joins TRBV15 to TRBJ2-7; D tentatively fits TRBD1 or TRBD2 (5 bases each). Germline values: CDR1 LNHNV, CDR2 YYDKDF (reference sequence). Trimming cost V 1 base and J 7 bases, with 17 bases left between them. The CDR3 consists of 15 residues. CDR3 region: CATSRVRGPGLEQYF. Written as DNA, the CDR3 is TGTGCCACCAGCAGAGTCCGGGGCCCGGGTTTGGAGCAGTACTTC.

In this sample, this clone turned up a few times. The chain recombines TRBV10-3 with TRBJ2-1, with D possibly matching TRBD2 (7 bases). This CDR3 contains 15 residues. V lost 2 bases and J 8 bases, leaving 16 bases between the germline ends. CDR1 and CDR2 from the germline V gene are ENHRY and SYGVKD. The CDR3 region has the DNA TGTGCCATCAGTGAGAAGACGGGGGGACACTATGAGCAGTTCTTC. This translates into CAISEKTGGHYEQFF.

The chain joins TRBV27 to TRBJ2-1; D gene ambiguous. Trimming pared 2 bases from V and 4 bases from J, leaving 6 bases between. CDR3 length: 13 residues. Germline loops: CDR1 MNHEY, CDR2 SMNVEV (reference sequence). In DNA form, the CDR3 reads TGTGCCAGCAGTTTAGGTCTATACAATGAGCAGTTCTTC. Translation gives CASSLGLYNEQFF.

This clone was detected only a few times. The genes are TRBV4-1 and TRBJ2-1, with 10 bases that match TRBD2. The trim removed 0 bases at V and 8 bases at J, leaving 7 bases unmatched. The length of the CDR3 is 16 residues. Looked up from germline, CDR1 is MGHRA and CDR2 is YSYEKL. CDR3 amino acids: CASSQDPSGRYDEQFF. In DNA, the CDR3 is TGCGCCAGCAGCCAAGATCCTAGCGGGAGATATGATGAGCAGTTCTTC.

CDR3 residues: CASRPGSGKGPDTQYF. CDR3 in DNA: TGTGCCAGCAGACCAGGTAGCGGGAAGGGTCCAGATACGCAGTATTTT. The chain employs TRBV7-2 and TRBJ2-3, with 8 bases identical to TRBD2. The trim removed 6 bases at V and 4 bases at J, leaving 12 bases unmatched. In germline, CDR1 is SGHTA, CDR2 FQGNSA. The CDR3 sequence is 16 residues long. The full variable domain, rest sourced from reference TRBV7-2 and TRBJ2-3, is GAGVSQSPSNKVTEKGKDVELRCDPISGHTALYWYRQSLGQGLEFLIYFQGNSAPDKSGLPSDRFSAERTGGSVSTLTIQRTQQEDSAVYLCASRPGSGKGPDTQYFGPGTRLTVL.

This chain links TRBV20-1 with TRBJ2-5; D is unclear. Germline V CDR1 and CDR2: DFQATT, SNEGSKA (reference sequence). The ends were cut back, 1 base at V and 4 bases at J, with 4 bases in the middle. The CDR3 extends over 11 amino acids. CDR3 bases: TGCAGTGCTAGAGGCGTAGAGACCCAGTACTTC. This codes for CSARGVETQYF.

This sequence joins TRBV5-1 and TRBJ1-2; 9 bases align to TRBD1. The germline CDR1 and CDR2 sequences are SGHRS and YFSETQ. After removal of 1 base from V and 7 bases from J, the junction contained 5 bases not matched to a gene. There are 14 residues in the CDR3. CDR3 region: CASSLTGGSTGYTF. DNA of the CDR3: TGCGCCAGCAGCTTGACAGGGGGCTCGACTGGCTACACCTTC.

V gene TRBV27 combines with J gene TRBJ2-7; TRBD1 agrees at 10 bases. Germline assignment: CDR1 MNHEY and CDR2 SMNVEV (reference sequence). Trimming cost V 4 bases and J 6 bases; bases outside gene matches: 6. The CDR3 has 14 residues. Written as DNA, the CDR3 is TGTGCCAGCAGTTGGGACAGGGGACAGGGCGAGCAGTACTTC. Translated: CASSWDRGQGEQYF.

This clone turned up a few times. The chain employs TRBV10-3 and TRBJ2-5; unclear D gene. The CDR3 covers 14 residues. In germline, CDR1 is ENHRY, CDR2 SYGVKD. V was cut by 10 bases and J by 0 bases, with 15 bases left in between. CDR3 amino acids: CATSAVSNQETQYF. In DNA, the CDR3 is TGTGCCACCTCTGCGGTCAGCAACCAAGAGACCCAGTACTTC.

The chain has TRBV19 and TRBJ2-7; perhaps D is TRBD1 or TRBD2 (6 bases each). The germline V and J ends were trimmed by 0 bases and 2 bases, with 23 bases remaining between them. Looked up from germline, CDR1 is LNHDA and CDR2 is SQIVND (reference sequence). The CDR3 loop spans 19 amino acids. The DNA for the CDR3 is TGTGCCAGTAGTATAGAAGGCAGGGGAAAGACCCTAGCGACCTACGAGCAGTACTTC. It codes for CASSIEGRGKTLATYEQYF.

The chain joins TRBV5-4 to TRBJ2-5; D may correspond to TRBD1 or TRBD2 (6 bases each). Looked up from germline, CDR1 is SGHNT and CDR2 is YYREEE (reference sequence). The CDR3 is 17 residues long. Trimming shortened V by 3 bases and J by 4 bases, and 22 bases separated the two germline ends. Written as DNA, the CDR3 is TGTGCCAGCAGCTCCCAGCCGGGGGCGCAGGATACAGAGACCCAGTACTTC. Amino acid sequence: CASSSQPGAQDTETQYF.

The CDR3 spells CASSGTGKPPYTF. In nucleotides, the CDR3 is TGTGCCAGCAGTGGGACAGGGAAACCTCCCTACACCTTC. The rearrangement joins TRBV6-1 to TRBJ1-2; 8 bases agree with TRBD1. The CDR3 sequence is 13 residues long. J was trimmed by 10 bases and V by 4 bases; bases with no gene match: 8. Per germline, CDR1 MNHNS and CDR2 SASEGT.